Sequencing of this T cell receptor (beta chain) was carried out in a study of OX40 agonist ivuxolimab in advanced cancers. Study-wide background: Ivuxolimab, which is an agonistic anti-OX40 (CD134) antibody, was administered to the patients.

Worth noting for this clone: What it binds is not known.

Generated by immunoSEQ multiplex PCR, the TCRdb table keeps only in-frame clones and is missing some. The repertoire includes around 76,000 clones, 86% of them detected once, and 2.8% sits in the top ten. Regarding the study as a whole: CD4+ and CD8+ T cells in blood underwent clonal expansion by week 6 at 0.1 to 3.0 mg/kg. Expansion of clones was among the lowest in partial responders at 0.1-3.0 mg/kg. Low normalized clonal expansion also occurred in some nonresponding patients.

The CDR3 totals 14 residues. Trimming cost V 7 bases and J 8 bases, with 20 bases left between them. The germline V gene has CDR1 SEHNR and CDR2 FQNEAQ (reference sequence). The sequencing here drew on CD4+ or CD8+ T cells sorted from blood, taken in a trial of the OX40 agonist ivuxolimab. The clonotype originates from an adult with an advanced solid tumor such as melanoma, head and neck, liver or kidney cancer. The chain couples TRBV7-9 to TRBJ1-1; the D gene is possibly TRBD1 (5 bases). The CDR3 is CASTSVGRAPEAFF. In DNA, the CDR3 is TGTGCCAGCACCTCCGTGGGGCGTGCTCCCGAAGCTTTCTTT.